These 9 T cell receptor beta chains originate from one sample sequenced in a study of shared clonotypes between healthy human individuals. Terminally differentiated effector memory CD45RA+ cells were left out of the naive CD8 fraction, which was CD45RO-negative and positively selected for CCR7. Generated by immunoSEQ multiplex PCR, the TCRdb table keeps only in-frame clones and is missing some. Among a few million clones listed, just under 95% were seen once. Specimen: naive CD8+ T cells from PBMCs. All receptors come from a man in his late teens or twenties in good health. Some clones in this sample may be carry-over from other donors' samples.

This chain uses TRBV28 with TRBJ2-1; 14 nucleotides match TRBD2. Germline V gene lookup returns CDR1 MDHEN and CDR2 SYDVKM. V trimming: 3 bases; J trimming: 15 bases; junction bases outside the gene matches: 4. The CDR3 extends over 13 amino acids. The CDR3 is CASSFRLAGGRFF. The CDR3 nucleotides are TGTGCCAGCAGTTTCAGACTAGCGGGAGGGAGGTTCTTC. The full variable domain, rest sourced from reference TRBV28 and TRBJ2-1, is DVKVTQSSRYLVKRTGEKVFLECVQDMDHENMFWYRQDPGLGLRLIYFSYDVKMKEKGDIPEGYSVSREKKERFSLILESASTNQTSMYLCASSFRLAGGRFFGPGTRLTVL.

On this clone: The sample holds other DNA sequences that translate to the same CDR3. The rearrangement links TRBV27 to TRBJ2-1; D remains unclear. Germline V gives CDR1 MNHEY, CDR2 SMNVEV (reference sequence). CDR3 length: 13 amino acids. V dropped 3 bases and J dropped 4 bases, with 7 bases sitting between them. DNA of the CDR3: TGTGCCAGCAGTTTTGGAGTATACAATGAGCAGTTCTTC. Encoded protein: CASSFGVYNEQFF.

The chain has TRBV5-5 and TRBJ2-5, with 9 bases lining up with TRBD2. Looked up from germline, CDR1 is SGHKS and CDR2 is YYEKEE (reference sequence). The CDR3 is made up of 16 amino acids. Trimming took 0 bases from V and 2 from J; bases not matched to a gene: 5. For the CDR3, the DNA is TGTGCCAGCAGCTTGGGACTAGCGGCAGGGCAAGAGACCCAGTACTTC. Amino acid sequence: CASSLGLAAGQETQYF.

V and J are TRBV5-6 and TRBJ2-5; the match to TRBD1 covers 7 bases. The CDR3 has 14 residues. The junction had 5 bases not matched to a gene; V was cut back by 2 bases and J by 4 bases. Germline CDR1 and CDR2: SGHDT and YYEEEE. In DNA form, the CDR3 reads TGTGCCAGCAGCTTAAGGGGGCCAGCAGAGACCCAGTACTTC. It specifies CASSLRGPAETQYF.

V is TRBV6-5 and J is TRBJ1-2, with TRBD1 matching 8 bases. Unmatched junction bases numbered 6, after V lost 6 bases and J lost 6 bases. The CDR3 is made up of 13 amino acids. CDR1 is MNHEY and CDR2 is SVGAGI in the germline V gene. CDR3 amino acids: CASRDREQDGYTF. CDR3 nucleotides: TGTGCCAGCAGGGACAGGGAACAGGATGGCTACACCTTC.

This clone was seen just once. The V gene is TRBV27, the J gene TRBJ2-5; D possibly corresponds to TRBD1 (5 bases). CDR1 and CDR2 from the germline V gene are MNHEY and SMNVEV (reference sequence). With 5 bases removed from V and 5 bases from J, the gap between germline ends came to 15 bases. The CDR3 extends over 14 amino acids. CDR3 residues: CASSTTWAGETQYF. CDR3 bases: TGTGCCAGCAGTACGACGTGGGCAGGGGAGACCCAGTACTTC.

The J gene is TRBJ2-7, the V gene TRBV2; 11 bases are shared with TRBD1. J was trimmed by 4 bases and V by 0 bases; bases with no gene match: 8. The CDR3 has 17 amino acids. Germline CDR1 SNHLY, CDR2 FYNNEI. CDR3 region: CASSEARRGTGGYEQYF. CDR3 coding DNA: TGTGCCAGCAGTGAAGCGAGACGAGGGACAGGGGGGTACGAGCAGTACTTC.

This clone appeared a single time. Distinct nucleotide sequences in the sample also encode this CDR3. The chain has TRBV5-1 and TRBJ2-7, with D unclear. CDR3 length equals 13 residues. Trimming took off 0 bases at V and 0 bases at J, with 4 bases between the two ends. Germline CDR1 SGHRS, CDR2 YFSETQ. For the CDR3, the DNA is TGCGCCAGCAGCTTGGCCGGCTCCTACGAGCAGTACTTC. Residues: CASSLAGSYEQYF.

This clone showed up just once. This chain joins TRBV27 and TRBJ2-7, with D maybe TRBD2 (7 bases). V lost 7 bases and J lost 7, with 23 bases in between. The CDR3 has 15 residues. Germline assignment: CDR1 MNHEY and CDR2 SMNVEV (reference sequence). The CDR3 sequence: CASTPGGRYGREQYF. The CDR3 DNA reads as TGTGCCAGCACCCCCGGGGGGCGCTATGGGCGGGAGCAGTACTTC.